These 15 T cell receptor beta chains came from one sample sequenced in a study of blood T cell repertoires in COVID-19. TCRdb's copy holds only in-frame clones and misses some; the assay was immunoSEQ multiplex PCR. The sample carries roughly 180,000 clones, about 81% recorded once. The sample comprised peripheral blood. These receptors originate from a woman older than 75 with COVID-19, enrolled during active disease.

This clone was seen just once. The rearrangement joins TRBV14 to TRBJ2-7; possible D gene TRBD1, 5 bases. Trimming left V 3 bases short and J 7 bases short, with 13 bases between. Germline assignment: CDR1 SGHDN and CDR2 FVKESK. The CDR3 totals 13 residues. CDR3 protein: CASSQIQGWEQYF. The CDR3 nucleotides are TGTGCCAGCAGCCAGATCCAGGGTTGGGAGCAGTACTTC.

J is TRBJ1-1 and V is TRBV5-4; no definite D call. Per the germline V gene, CDR1 is SGHNT and CDR2 is YYREEE (reference sequence). V gave up 3 bases and J gave up 6 bases, with 9 bases separating them. The CDR3 is made up of 12 amino acids. The CDR3 sequence is CASSSGGAEAFF. As DNA, the CDR3 is TGTGCCAGCAGCTCGGGAGGCGCTGAAGCTTTCTTT.

The chain joins TRBV27 to TRBJ1-2; weak D call: TRBD1 (5 bases). V was trimmed by 7 bases and J by 7 bases, leaving 16 bases between them. The CDR3 loop spans 13 amino acids. The germline V gene encodes CDR1 MNHEY and CDR2 SMNVEV (reference sequence). The CDR3 here is CASNRGDVAGYTF. The CDR3 nucleotides are TGTGCCAGCAACCGCGGGGACGTGGCTGGCTACACCTTC.

V usage is TRBV5-6 and J usage is TRBJ1-2, with no clear D. CDR1 is SGHDT and CDR2 is YYEEEE in the germline V gene. This CDR3 spans 14 amino acids. Trimming took 6 bases from V and 0 from J, leaving 12 bases between them. CDR3 nucleotides: TGTGCCAGCATCATCTCTCCAGCTAACTATGGCTACACCTTC. It translates to CASIISPANYGYTF. Full variable domain (remainder filled in from reference TRBV5-6 and TRBJ1-2): DAGVTQSPTHLIKTRGQQVTLRCSPKSGHDTVSWYQQALGQGPQFIFQYYEEEERQRGNFPDRFSGHQFPNYSSELNVNALLLGDSALYLCASIISPANYGYTFGSGTRLTVV.

This sequence joins TRBV24-1 and TRBJ2-1; tentatively, D is TRBD1 (6 bases). Germline loops: CDR1 KGHDR, CDR2 SFDVKD. V dropped 1 base and J dropped 7 bases, with 10 bases sitting between them. The CDR3 sequence is 14 residues long. CDR3 in DNA: TGTGCCACCAGTGATTTCGTCCAGGGGAATGAGCAGTTCTTC. Protein sequence: CATSDFVQGNEQFF.

This chain links TRBV6-2 or TRBV6-3 with TRBJ1-4; D unresolved. Germline-derived CDR1 and CDR2 are MNHEY and SVGEGT. V lost 5 bases to trimming and J lost 1 base, with 11 bases between them. The CDR3 consists of 15 residues. CDR3 amino acids: CASSIRGGTNEKLFF. The DNA of the CDR3 is TGTGCCAGCAGTATCAGAGGAGGAACTAATGAAAAACTGTTTTTT.

The chain employs TRBV2 and TRBJ1-2; a weak D match, TRBD1 (5 bases). This CDR3 spans 15 amino acids. Germline V gene lookup returns CDR1 SNHLY and CDR2 FYNNEI. V lost 2 bases, J lost 2 bases, and 12 bases lay in between. CDR3 coding DNA: TGTGCCAGCAGTGAATCTCAGGGCCTAAACTATGGCTACACCTTC. This encodes CASSESQGLNYGYTF.

The chain recombines TRBV4-2 with TRBJ1-4, with TRBD1 as a possible D gene (5 bases). The germline gives CDR1 LGHNA, CDR2 YNFKEQ. The CDR3 sequence is 15 residues long. Trimming cost V 2 bases and J 7 bases, with 14 bases left between them. Here the CDR3 DNA reads TGTGCCAGCAGCCAAAAGGGGTTTATGGGTGAAAAACTGTTTTTT. Protein: CASSQKGFMGEKLFF.

This rearrangement joins TRBV24-1 to TRBJ1-5; no definite D call. This CDR3 has 15 amino acids. V was trimmed by 7 bases and J by 3 bases, leaving 15 bases between them. Germline-derived CDR1 and CDR2 are KGHDR and SFDVKD. The CDR3 nucleotides are TGTGCCACCAGACCCCCCAGGAAGGCCAATCAGCCCCAGCATTTT. It yields the protein CATRPPRKANQPQHF.

This chain connects TRBV28 to TRBJ1-4; 7 bases align to TRBD1. Germline V lookup: CDR1 MDHEN, CDR2 SYDVKM. Trimming cost V 1 base and J 8 bases; bases outside gene matches: 7. The CDR3 length is 15 residues. The CDR3 DNA is TGTGCCAGCAGTTTATCCGACAGGGTCGGGGAAAAACTGTTTTTT. Translated, it gives CASSLSDRVGEKLFF.

This chain joins TRBV5-1 and TRBJ1-1; TRBD1 is a possible D gene (5 bases). V gave up 3 bases and J gave up 1 base, with 16 bases separating them. Germline V gene lookup returns CDR1 SGHRS and CDR2 YFSETQ. There are 16 residues in the CDR3. The DNA for the CDR3 is TGCGCCAGCAGCTCTCTCGTAGGAGGGACGAACACTGAAGCTTTCTTT. It is translated as CASSSLVGGTNTEAFF.

Comments on this clone: A read error may be the cause here, since a much bigger clone is one base away. The genes are TRBV7-9 and TRBJ2-7; weak D call: TRBD1 (6 bases). Germline V lookup: CDR1 SEHNR, CDR2 FQNEAQ (reference sequence). V was pared by 1 base and J by 3 bases, with 7 bases between. This CDR3 comprises 13 residues. The CDR3 DNA sequence: TGTGCCAGCAGCTTAGGACAGGACTACGAGCAGTACTTC. Encoded protein: CASSLGQDYEQYF.

This chain connects TRBV4-1 to TRBJ2-7, with 7 bases fitting TRBD2. CDR1 MGHRA and CDR2 YSYEKL come from the germline V gene. The V segment lost 2 bases and the J segment 3 bases; nucleotides outside the gene matches: 10. The CDR3 runs 16 residues. The CDR3 region is CASSQLVGGSRYEQYF. The CDR3 region has the DNA TGCGCCAGCAGCCAACTAGTGGGAGGGTCACGCTACGAGCAGTACTTC.

A few counts support this clone. This chain joins TRBV19 and TRBJ1-2; 10 bases are a match to TRBD1. CDR1 and CDR2 from the germline V gene are LNHDA and SQIVND (reference sequence). J was trimmed by 4 bases and V by 6 bases; bases with no gene match: 8. This CDR3 is 15 amino acids long. The CDR3 is CASRKGTGAIYGYTF. The CDR3 coding sequence is TGTGCCAGTAGGAAGGGGACAGGGGCCATCTATGGCTACACCTTC.

The chain couples TRBV7-8 to TRBJ2-7; 11 bases align to TRBD1. This CDR3 region has 15 residues. Trimming at V came to 3 bases and at J to 5 bases, leaving 6 bases not matched to a gene. CDR1 and CDR2 from the germline V gene are SGHVS and FQNEAQ. CDR3 nucleotides: TGTGCCAGCAGCTTTGGACAGGGGGCTTGGAACGAGCAGTACTTC. This gives the protein CASSFGQGAWNEQYF.